Here is one T cell receptor (beta chain) with its context. Its antigen remains unidentified. This sample was included in a study of cytomegalovirus exposure and HLA in healthy donors. CDR1 SGHVS and CDR2 FQNEAQ come from the germline V gene. The CDR3 runs to 19 residues. V lost 1 base, J lost 1 base, and 10 bases stayed unmatched. PCR used 60 Vbeta primers and 13 Jbeta primers. Assay used: immunoSEQ multiplex PCR; TCRdb lists only in-frame clones, some missing. The sample records 200,000 to 250,000 clones, approximately 80% being singletons. Study conclusions and caveats: In a later analysis, a missense DCLRE1C variant was linked to TCR beta V- and J-gene trimming. In an earlier analysis, productive rearrangement rates for most beta V segments clustered near 87% or 30%. Presence/absence analyses supposed approximately even sequencing depth among donors.

This chain uses TRBV7-8 with TRBJ2-1; 10 bases align to TRBD2. The origin of this receptor is a woman aged 55 to 70 in good health and CMV-seropositive. Sequenced sample: PBMCs. The CDR3 nucleotides read TGTGCCAGCAGCTTAGTTCGAGCGGGAGGGCCCAGGTCCTACAATGAGCAGTTCTTC. This sequence encodes CASSLVRAGGPRSYNEQFF.